Each of the 18 T cell receptor beta chains below was sequenced from the same sample in a study of shared clonotypes between healthy human individuals (TCRdb year 2020). Library preparation used the immunoSEQ multiplex PCR assay. TCRdb holds this immuneACCESS table with in-frame rearrangements only. Some clones are missing; in checked studies, unresolved V genes explain under half, and the rest has no known cause. Here the sample has around 530,000 clones; around 78% occur a single time. Approximately 12% of the sample is in the top ten clones. Sequenced input: PBMCs. The receptors were gathered from a woman in her 40s in good health. Some clones in this sample may be carry-over from other donors' samples.

This sequence joins TRBV29-1 and TRBJ2-1; D not resolved. V was clipped by 0 bases and J by 7 bases, with 16 bases between them. This CDR3 spans 15 amino acids. The germline V gene has CDR1 SQVTM and CDR2 ANQGSEA. The CDR3 DNA is TGCAGCGTTGAAGACAGTGCGATCGGGCCGAATGAGCAGTTCTTC. It translates to CSVEDSAIGPNEQFF.

The gene calls are TRBV5-6 and TRBJ2-1, with 8 positions matching TRBD2. The V gene's germline CDR1 is SGHDT and CDR2 YYEEEE. CDR3 size: 16 residues. Trimming cost V 4 bases and J 7 bases; bases outside gene matches: 13. CDR3: CASSPPGLDIGNEQFF. CDR3 coding DNA: TGTGCCAGCAGCCCCCCGGGACTAGACATCGGGAATGAGCAGTTCTTC.

This clone was recorded many times. This chain joins TRBV2 and TRBJ2-5; TRBD2 matches 9 bases. The CDR3 sequence is 15 residues long. Per the germline V gene, CDR1 is SNHLY and CDR2 is FYNNEI. The trim removed 5 bases at V and 5 bases at J, leaving 9 bases unmatched. The DNA for the CDR3 is TGTGCCAGCAGTCCCAGCGGGAGGAAGGGGGAGACCCAGTACTTC. Its protein product is CASSPSGRKGETQYF. Full variable domain (missing parts from reference TRBV2 and TRBJ2-5): EPEVTQTPSHQVTQMGQEVILRCVPISNHLYFYWYRQILGQKVEFLVSFYNNEISEKSEIFDDQFSVERPDGSNFTLKIRSTKLEDSAMYFCASSPSGRKGETQYFGPGTRLLVL.

The rearrangement joins TRBV10-3 to TRBJ1-2; possible D gene TRBD1, 6 bases. This CDR3 has 15 amino acids. Germline V CDR1 and CDR2: ENHRY, SYGVKD. V dropped 0 bases and J dropped 0 bases, with 8 bases sitting between them. The CDR3 protein is CAISESGDTNYGYTF. CDR3 DNA: TGTGCCATCAGTGAGTCAGGGGACACTAACTATGGCTACACCTTC.

In its sample, this clone was seen a few times. The chain combines TRBV2 with TRBJ2-2; 10 nucleotides match TRBD1. There are 14 residues in the CDR3. Germline V gene sequence: CDR1 SNHLY, CDR2 FYNNEI. V was clipped by 8 bases and J by 3 bases; unmatched bases: 3. The chain's CDR3 is CASDRGRDTGELFF. CDR3 sequence (DNA): TGTGCCAGCGACAGGGGGCGCGACACCGGGGAGCTGTTTTTT.

This clone was detected ten times or more. CDR3 in DNA: TGTGCCAGCTCACCACCGAACAGCTACACTGAAGCTTTCTTT. This translates into CASSPPNSYTEAFF. The chain carries TRBV18 and TRBJ1-1; D not resolved. From germline, CDR1 is KGHSH and CDR2 LQKENI. The CDR3 totals 14 residues. V lost 0 bases and J lost 3, with 8 bases in between.

This clone occurred a few times. The rearrangement links TRBV7-6 to TRBJ1-1, with D possibly TRBD1 on 5 matching bases. Germline loops: CDR1 SGHVS, CDR2 FNYEAQ. This CDR3 has 12 amino acids. Trimming removed 6 bases at V and 10 bases at J, with 15 bases between. Written as DNA, the CDR3 is TGTGCCAGCAGTACCATGGGCGGGGGAGCTTTCTTT. Translated, it gives CASSTMGGGAFF. Full variable domain (outside the CDR3, taken from reference TRBV7-6 and TRBJ1-1): GAGVSQSPRYKVTKRGQDVALRCDPISGHVSLYWYRQALGQGPEFLTYFNYEAQQDKSGLPNDRFSAERPEGSISTLTIQRTEQRDSAMYRCASSTMGGGAFFGQGTRLTVV.

V and J are TRBV11-2 and TRBJ1-2; 7 bases fit TRBD1. The CDR3 runs 18 residues. With V trimmed by 5 bases and J by 2 bases, 17 bases remained unmatched. Per the germline V gene, CDR1 is SGHAT and CDR2 is FQNNGV. The CDR3 loop reads CASSIRLGRQGRNYGYTF. The CDR3 DNA sequence: TGTGCCAGCAGCATCCGCCTAGGGAGACAGGGAAGAAACTATGGCTACACCTTC.

The chain links TRBV10-3 to TRBJ2-7; weak D call: TRBD1 (5 bases). This CDR3 is 16 amino acids long. CDR1 and CDR2 (germline): ENHRY, SYGVKD. Trimming left V 3 bases short and J 5 bases short, with 20 bases between. The CDR3 DNA is TGTGCCATCAGTGAAACCCGCGTTCAGGGCTGGGACGAGCAGTACTTC. Its translation: CAISETRVQGWDEQYF.

The chain uses TRBV7-3 and TRBJ2-5; tentative D call: TRBD1 (5 bases). Germline loops: CDR1 SGHTA, CDR2 FQGTGA. This CDR3 spans 8 amino acids. V was pared by 6 bases and J by 14 bases, with 7 bases between. This CDR3 is CASRTGYF. CDR3 nucleotide sequence: TGTGCCAGCAGAACAGGCTACTTC. The whole variable domain, filled in from reference TRBV7-3 and TRBJ2-5, reads GAGVSQTPSNKVTEKGKYVELRCDPISGHTALYWYRQSLGQGPEFLIYFQGTGAADDSGLPNDRFFAVRPEGSVSTLKIQRTERGDSAVYLCASRTGYFGPGTRLLVL.

The V gene is TRBV15, the J gene TRBJ2-1, with TRBD2 identical over 13 bases. The CDR3 sequence is 15 residues long. The germline V gene encodes CDR1 LNHNV and CDR2 YYDKDF (reference sequence). Trimming at V came to 1 base and at J to 7 bases, leaving 1 base not matched to a gene. The CDR3 is CATSRVLAGGNEQFF. The CDR3 nucleotides read TGTGCCACCAGCAGAGTACTAGCGGGAGGGAATGAGCAGTTCTTC.

The rearrangement joins TRBV30 to TRBJ2-2; perhaps D is TRBD1 or TRBD2 (5 bases each). CDR3 length: 12 amino acids. The ends were cut back, 2 bases at V and 6 bases at J, with 7 bases in the middle. Per germline, CDR1 GTSNPN and CDR2 SVGIG (reference sequence). CDR3 nucleotides: TGTGCCTGGAGTAGAGGGGCCGGGGAGCTGTTTTTT. It translates to CAWSRGAGELFF.

The rearrangement links TRBV2 to TRBJ2-2; possibly TRBD2 for D (7 bases). V lost 9 bases to trimming and J lost 5 bases, with 16 bases between them. The CDR3 is 14 residues long. Per germline, CDR1 SNHLY and CDR2 FYNNEI. The CDR3: CARRGGWGTGELFF. CDR3 DNA sequence: TGTGCCAGAAGGGGGGGATGGGGAACCGGGGAGCTGTTTTTT.

This chain joins TRBV7-2 and TRBJ2-3, with TRBD1 as a possible D gene (6 bases). The CDR3 consists of 14 residues. Trimming pared 4 bases from V and 6 bases from J, leaving 14 bases between. Germline loops: CDR1 SGHTA, CDR2 FQGNSA. CDR3 DNA: TGTGCCAGCAGCTATACAGGGAAAGGGGATACGCAGTATTTT. This sequence encodes CASSYTGKGDTQYF.

The rearrangement joins TRBV5-4 to TRBJ2-1; D call uncertain. The ends were cut back, 3 bases at V and 9 bases at J, with 10 bases in the middle. CDR1 is SGHNT and CDR2 is YYREEE in the germline V gene (reference sequence). This CDR3 comprises 12 residues. The CDR3 DNA reads as TGTGCCAGCAGCTACGAGTCTGGTGAGCAGTTCTTC. This translates into CASSYESGEQFF.

V is TRBV7-9 and J is TRBJ2-5; D might be TRBD2 (5 bases). The CDR3 runs 18 residues. CDR1 is SEHNR and CDR2 is FQNEAQ in the germline V gene (reference sequence). V was cut by 10 bases and J by 1 base, with 28 bases left in between. The CDR3 is CATLPFGSSREFQETQYF. The CDR3 DNA sequence: TGTGCCACTTTACCTTTTGGGAGTTCGCGCGAGTTCCAAGAGACCCAGTACTTC.

The rearrangement joins TRBV2 to TRBJ2-1; tentatively, D is TRBD1 (6 bases). Trimming pared 5 bases from V and 4 bases from J, leaving 9 bases between. Germline CDR1 and CDR2: SNHLY and FYNNEI. This CDR3 region has 13 residues. The CDR3 is CASSSDRYNEQFF. CDR3 nucleotide sequence: TGTGCCAGCAGTTCGGACAGATACAATGAGCAGTTCTTC.

In DNA, the CDR3 is TGCGCCAGCAGCGTTAGTCCCGGACGGAACTCCTACGAGCAGTACTTC. Protein product: CASSVSPGRNSYEQYF. The chain has TRBV5-1 and TRBJ2-7; no definite D call. V dropped 4 bases and J dropped 0 bases, with 17 bases sitting between them. The germline V gene encodes CDR1 SGHRS and CDR2 YFSETQ. The CDR3 has 16 amino acids.